The 8 T cell receptor beta chains listed next were all sequenced from one sample in a study of cytomegalovirus exposure and HLA in healthy donors. Produced via immunoSEQ multiplex PCR; TCRdb's table is partial and in-frame only. The sample records about 260,000 clones, about 92% being singletons. The sequenced sample was PBMCs. The receptors come from a woman in her thirties in good health and CMV-seronegative.

This sequence joins TRBV7-9 and TRBJ1-2; TRBD1 agrees at 7 bases. Germline trimming cut 2 bases from V and 0 bases from J; bases unmatched to any gene: 12. The CDR3 sequence is 18 residues long. The germline V gene has CDR1 SEHNR and CDR2 FQNEAQ (reference sequence). As DNA, the CDR3 is TGTGCCAGCAGCTTAATCACACCTCCGACAGGGCCTAACTATGGCTACACCTTC. It codes for CASSLITPPTGPNYGYTF.

The CDR3 DNA reads TGTGCCAGCAGTGACGGCAGGGGGCATCAGCCCCAGCATTTT. Its protein product is CASSDGRGHQPQHF. This chain uses TRBV2 with TRBJ1-5; 8 bases align to TRBD1. Germline CDR1 reads SNHLY; CDR2 reads FYNNEI. The CDR3 is made up of 14 amino acids. The J segment lost 5 bases and the V segment lost 3 bases, leaving 3 bases of the junction unmatched.

The rearrangement uses TRBV4-1 and TRBJ2-6; the D call may be TRBD1 or TRBD2 (5 bases each). V lost 3 bases and J lost 4, with 13 bases in between. CDR1 is MGHRA and CDR2 is YSYEKL in the germline V gene. This CDR3 spans 16 amino acids. This chain's CDR3 is CASSHIQGPGANVLTF. The CDR3 region has the DNA TGCGCCAGCAGCCATATCCAGGGACCCGGGGCCAACGTCCTGACTTTC.

This clone occurred once. This chain links TRBV9 with TRBJ1-2; perhaps TRBD1 as D (6 bases). V was trimmed by 0 bases and J by 2 bases, leaving 14 bases between them. The CDR3 has 16 amino acids. The germline CDR1 and CDR2 sequences are SGDLS and YYNGEE. The CDR3 DNA is TGTGCCAGCAGCGTAGCTCGAACAGGGAGCAACTATGGCTACACCTTC. It is translated as CASSVARTGSNYGYTF.

This clone was seen just once. The chain carries TRBV28 and TRBJ1-5, with a possible D match to TRBD1 (5 bases). The ends were cut back, 3 bases at V and 5 bases at J, with 17 bases in the middle. Germline CDR1 is MDHEN and CDR2 is SYDVKM. CDR3 length equals 16 residues. CDR3 sequence reads: CASSFRDSLQDQPQHF. As DNA, the CDR3 is TGTGCCAGCAGTTTCCGGGACTCTCTACAGGATCAGCCCCAGCATTTT.

CDR3: CASIGGGQETQYF. CDR3 DNA sequence: TGTGCCAGCATCGGGGGGGGCCAAGAGACCCAGTACTTC. V gene TRBV27 combines with J gene TRBJ2-5, with 8 bases lining up with TRBD2. The germline V gene encodes CDR1 MNHEY and CDR2 SMNVEV (reference sequence). The J segment lost 1 base and the V segment lost 7 bases, leaving 2 bases of the junction unmatched. The CDR3 runs 13 residues.

This sequence joins TRBV6-5 and TRBJ1-1; D is undetermined. Germline CDR1 reads MNHEY; CDR2 reads SVGAGI. Trimming shortened V by 5 bases and J by 8 bases, and 9 bases separated the two germline ends. CDR3 length: 11 residues. CDR3 bases: TGTGCCAGCAGTGAAATGGGCGAAGCTTTCTTT. Protein: CASSEMGEAFF.

V is TRBV30 and J is TRBJ1-2; possibly TRBD1 for D (6 bases). Per the germline V gene, CDR1 is GTSNPN and CDR2 is SVGIG (reference sequence). Trimming removed 3 bases at V and 3 bases at J, with 11 bases between. This CDR3 is 13 amino acids long. The CDR3 nucleotides read TGTGCCTGGAGCTGGGCAGGGGACTATGGCTACACCTTC. Its translation: CAWSWAGDYGYTF.